This T cell receptor beta chain came from a study of Graves' ophthalmopathy and Graves' hyperthyroidism. On the study more broadly: Peripheral blood collection took place at initial diagnosis, before any treatment. Study-wide findings and caveats: Clonotypes were expanded in thyroid at above 0.001 frequency, and most also appeared in blood.

Clinical symptoms, serum thyroxine, TRAb, thyroid ultrasound and orbital computed tomography formed the basis of diagnosis. This clonotype was detected many times. Its antigen is as yet unknown. The CDR3 sequence is 14 residues long. CDR1 is MNHEY, CDR2 SMNVEV, per germline (reference sequence). V gave up 3 bases and J gave up 6 bases; unmatched junction bases: 4. From RNA, the CDR3 regions of TCR beta chains were amplified and sequenced. HTBI primers served in a first-round RT-PCR, which a second-round multiplex PCR followed. TCRdb recomputed calls from the multiplex PCR reads with MiXCR, one row per CDR3 protein. The sample holds over 450,000 distinct CDR3 sequences, around an eighth seen once.

The sample was blood. This sequence was found in a woman aged 25 to 45 with Graves' ophthalmopathy. This chain uses TRBV27 with TRBJ2-7, with 11 bases lining up with TRBD1. CDR3 region: CASSLGGQGVEQYF. The CDR3 DNA reads TGTGCCAGCAGTTTGGGGGGACAGGGGGTCGAGCAGTACTTC.